Listed below are T cell receptor beta chains from one sample, sequenced in a study of immune evolution from preneoplasia to lung adenocarcinoma. Assay used: immunoSEQ multiplex PCR; TCRdb lists only in-frame clones, some missing. The sample shows around 2,400 clones, around 74% of them seen only once. The sample taken for sequencing was FFPE adjacent normal lung tissue. The receptor source for this set is a person aged 55-80 years with lung adenocarcinoma. CDR3s include the opening cysteine and the closing phenylalanine or tryptophan. A D gene is named only where the DNA matches it firmly. Clone size, where shown, is once, few, many, or a class for clones that have expanded.

J gene: TRBJ2-5; D gene: NA; clone size: few; V gene: TRBV2; CDR3 protein: CASSRPGVVETQYF; CDR3 DNA: TGTGCCAGCAGTAGGCCAGGGGTGGTAGAGACCCAGTACTTC
J gene: TRBJ1-5; D gene: NA; clone size: NA; V gene: TRBV28; CDR3 protein: CASESGNQPQHF; CDR3 DNA: TGTGCCAGCGAGTCTGGCAATCAGCCCCAGCATTTT
J gene: TRBJ2-7; D gene: TRBD1; clone size: NA; V gene: TRBV28; CDR3 protein: CASSRNRGRLYEQYF; CDR3 DNA: TGTGCCAGCAGTAGAAACAGGGGGCGCCTCTACGAGCAGTACTTC
J gene: TRBJ2-5; D gene: TRBD1; clone size: NA; V gene: TRBV5-4; CDR3 protein: CASSLGVQRTGGGETQYF; CDR3 DNA: TGTGCCAGCAGCTTGGGGGTGCAGCGGACAGGGGGCGGAGAGACCCAGTACTTC
J gene: TRBJ1-3; D gene: TRBD1; clone size: NA; V gene: TRBV9; CDR3 protein: CASSKGQSSGNTIYF; CDR3 DNA: TGTGCCAGCAGCAAGGGACAGAGCTCTGGAAACACCATATATTTT
J gene: TRBJ2-7; D gene: NA; clone size: NA; V gene: TRBV28; CDR3 protein: CASRPGGDSSYEQYF; CDR3 DNA: TGTGCCAGCAGGCCAGGAGGGGATAGCTCCTACGAGCAGTACTTC
J gene: TRBJ2-3; D gene: NA; clone size: NA; V gene: TRBV28; CDR3 protein: CASSQGGDTQYF; CDR3 DNA: TGTGCCAGCAGTCAGGGGGGGGATACGCAGTATTTT
J gene: TRBJ2-7; D gene: NA; clone size: NA; V gene: TRBV7-9; CDR3 protein: CASSNNYEQYF; CDR3 DNA: TGTGCCAGCAGCAACAACTACGAGCAGTACTTC
J gene: TRBJ2-1; D gene: NA; clone size: few; V gene: TRBV19; CDR3 protein: CASNDLYYNEQFF; CDR3 DNA: TGTGCCAGTAACGACTTGTACTACAATGAGCAGTTCTTC
J gene: TRBJ2-5; D gene: NA; clone size: NA; V gene: TRBV11-2; CDR3 protein: CASSPLAIRQKTQYF; CDR3 DNA: TGTGCCAGCAGCCCCCTCGCGATCCGGCAAAAGACCCAGTACTTC
J gene: TRBJ1-2; D gene: NA; clone size: NA; V gene: TRBV29-1; CDR3 protein: CSVEAENYGYTF; CDR3 DNA: TGCAGCGTTGAGGCTGAGAACTATGGCTACACCTTC
J gene: TRBJ2-2; D gene: NA; clone size: NA; V gene: TRBV19; CDR3 protein: CASQRGTENTGELFF; CDR3 DNA: TGTGCCAGTCAGCGGGGGACAGAGAACACCGGGGAGCTGTTTTTT
J gene: TRBJ1-6; D gene: NA; clone size: NA; V gene: TRBV7-9; CDR3 protein: CASSSTGNSPLHF; CDR3 DNA: TGTGCCAGCAGCTCGACGGGTAATTCACCCCTCCACTTT
J gene: TRBJ2-1; D gene: TRBD2; clone size: NA; V gene: TRBV10-1; CDR3 protein: CASSEERGPPVSYNEQFF; CDR3 DNA: TGCGCCAGCAGTGAGGAGCGGGGGCCCCCCGTGTCCTACAATGAGCAGTTCTTC
J gene: TRBJ2-2; D gene: NA; clone size: NA; V gene: TRBV29-1; CDR3 protein: CSVLWQAGTGELFF; CDR3 DNA: TGCAGCGTTCTGTGGCAGGCGGGCACCGGGGAGCTGTTTTTT
J gene: TRBJ2-7; D gene: NA; clone size: NA; V gene: TRBV7-9; CDR3 protein: CASSLGNYDRNLSYEQYF; CDR3 DNA: TGTGCCAGCAGCTTAGGGAATTATGACAGAAACCTTTCCTACGAGCAGTACTTC
J gene: TRBJ2-3; D gene: TRBD2; clone size: once; V gene: TRBV28; CDR3 protein: CATSRLADTQYF; CDR3 DNA: TGTGCCACCTCCCGACTAGCGGATACGCAGTATTTT
J gene: TRBJ2-3; D gene: NA; clone size: NA; V gene: TRBV11-3; CDR3 protein: CASRGGTDTQYF; CDR3 DNA: TGTGCCTCTAGGGGGGGCACAGATACGCAGTATTTT
J gene: TRBJ2-5; D gene: NA; clone size: NA; V gene: TRBV5-1; CDR3 protein: CASVGEAETQYF; CDR3 DNA: TGCGCCAGCGTGGGGGAGGCGGAGACCCAGTACTTC
J gene: TRBJ2-2; D gene: NA; clone size: few; V gene: TRBV27; CDR3 protein: CASSQGTGELFF; CDR3 DNA: TGTGCCAGCAGTCAAGGGACCGGGGAGCTGTTTTTT
J gene: TRBJ2-1; D gene: NA; clone size: NA; V gene: TRBV5-1; CDR3 protein: CASSLVSSYNEQFF; CDR3 DNA: TGCGCCAGCAGCTTAGTGAGCTCCTACAATGAGCAGTTCTTC
J gene: TRBJ2-7; D gene: NA; clone size: NA; V gene: TRBV10-3; CDR3 protein: CAIQSSYEQYF; CDR3 DNA: TGTGCCATTCAGTCCTCCTACGAGCAGTACTTC
J gene: TRBJ2-7; D gene: NA; clone size: NA; V gene: TRBV4-2; CDR3 protein: CASSLAPQSSYEQYF; CDR3 DNA: TGTGCCAGCAGCCTAGCACCCCAGAGCTCCTACGAGCAGTACTTC
J gene: TRBJ2-7; D gene: NA; clone size: once; V gene: TRBV7-9; CDR3 protein: CASSGTNEQYF; CDR3 DNA: TGTGCCAGCAGCGGGACCAACGAGCAGTACTTC
J gene: TRBJ1-1; D gene: NA; clone size: few; V gene: TRBV2; CDR3 protein: CASMANTEAFF; CDR3 DNA: TGTGCCAGCATGGCAAACACTGAAGCTTTCTTT
J gene: TRBJ1-2; D gene: TRBD1; clone size: once; V gene: TRBV19; CDR3 protein: CASRPQGARDYGYTF; CDR3 DNA: TGTGCCAGTAGGCCACAGGGGGCGCGTGACTATGGCTACACCTTC
J gene: TRBJ2-1; D gene: TRBD1; clone size: NA; V gene: TRBV6-5; CDR3 protein: CASSTTGDSNNEQFF; CDR3 DNA: TGTGCCAGCAGTACGACTGGGGACAGCAACAATGAGCAGTTCTTC
J gene: TRBJ1-1; D gene: TRBD1; clone size: few; V gene: TRBV6-4; CDR3 protein: CASSDSETGASTFF; CDR3 DNA: TGTGCCAGCAGTGACTCAGAGACAGGGGCGTCGACTTTCTTT
J gene: TRBJ2-1; D gene: NA; clone size: NA; V gene: TRBV4-3; CDR3 protein: CASKRTAGSDNEQFF; CDR3 DNA: TGCGCCAGCAAGCGGACAGCCGGCTCGGACAATGAGCAGTTCTTC
J gene: TRBJ1-3; D gene: TRBD1; clone size: NA; V gene: TRBV11-2; CDR3 protein: CASSTGGGNTIYF; CDR3 DNA: TGTGCCAGCAGCACAGGGGGAGGAAACACCATATATTTT
J gene: TRBJ1-2; D gene: NA; clone size: NA; V gene: TRBV4-1; CDR3 protein: CASSQGEGSYGYTF; CDR3 DNA: TGCGCCAGCAGCCAAGGGGAGGGAAGCTATGGCTACACCTTC
J gene: TRBJ1-1; D gene: NA; clone size: NA; V gene: TRBV11-2; CDR3 protein: CASSLGWEWGAFF; CDR3 DNA: TGTGCCAGCAGCTTAGGCTGGGAGTGGGGGGCTTTCTTT
J gene: TRBJ2-3; D gene: TRBD2; clone size: NA; V gene: TRBV7-9; CDR3 protein: CASSLAPGSGVTDTQYF; CDR3 DNA: TGTGCCAGCAGCTTAGCGCCGGGGAGCGGGGTCACAGATACGCAGTATTTT
J gene: TRBJ2-5; D gene: NA; clone size: NA; V gene: TRBV15; CDR3 protein: CATSRETGLFGETQYF; CDR3 DNA: TGTGCCACCAGCAGAGAGACAGGCCTGTTTGGAGAGACCCAGTACTTC
J gene: TRBJ2-1; D gene: NA; clone size: NA; V gene: TRBV6-5; CDR3 protein: CASTSVGASYNEQFF; CDR3 DNA: TGTGCCAGCACCTCAGTGGGGGCGTCCTACAATGAGCAGTTCTTC